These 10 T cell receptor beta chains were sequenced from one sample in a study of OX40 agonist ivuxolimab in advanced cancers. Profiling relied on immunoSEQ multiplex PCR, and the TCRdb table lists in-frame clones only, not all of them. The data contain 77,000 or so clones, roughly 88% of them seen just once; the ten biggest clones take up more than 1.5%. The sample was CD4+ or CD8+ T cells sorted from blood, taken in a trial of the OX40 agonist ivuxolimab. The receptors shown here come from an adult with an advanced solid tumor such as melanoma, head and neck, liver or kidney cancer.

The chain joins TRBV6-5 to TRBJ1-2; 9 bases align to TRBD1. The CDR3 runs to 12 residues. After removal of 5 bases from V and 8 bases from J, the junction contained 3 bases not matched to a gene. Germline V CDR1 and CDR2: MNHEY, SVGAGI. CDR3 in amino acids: CASSGTGYGYTF. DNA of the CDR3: TGTGCCAGCAGTGGGACAGGGTACGGCTACACCTTC.

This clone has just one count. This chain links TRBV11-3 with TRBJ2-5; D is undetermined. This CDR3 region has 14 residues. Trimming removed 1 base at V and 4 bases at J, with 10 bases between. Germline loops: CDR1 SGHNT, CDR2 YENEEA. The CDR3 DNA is TGTGCCAGCAGCTTAGTAAGAGTTGGAGAGACCCAGTACTTC. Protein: CASSLVRVGETQYF.

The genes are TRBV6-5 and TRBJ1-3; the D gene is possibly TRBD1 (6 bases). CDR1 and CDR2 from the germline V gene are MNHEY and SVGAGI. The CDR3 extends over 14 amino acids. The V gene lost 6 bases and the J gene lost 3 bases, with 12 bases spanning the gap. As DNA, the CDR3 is TGTGCCAGCAGACAGGACAGCGATGGAAACACCATATATTTT. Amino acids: CASRQDSDGNTIYF.

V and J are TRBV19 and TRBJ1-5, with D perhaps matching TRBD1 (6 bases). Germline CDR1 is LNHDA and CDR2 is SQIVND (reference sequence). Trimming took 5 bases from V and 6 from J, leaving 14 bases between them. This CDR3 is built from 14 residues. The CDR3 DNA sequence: TGTGCCAGTAGTTTACCACAGGGTACTCAGCCCCAGCATTTT. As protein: CASSLPQGTQPQHF.

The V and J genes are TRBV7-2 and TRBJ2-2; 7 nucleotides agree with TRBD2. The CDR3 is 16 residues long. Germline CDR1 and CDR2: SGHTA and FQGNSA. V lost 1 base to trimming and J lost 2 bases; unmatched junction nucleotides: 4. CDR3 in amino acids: CASSLVPGGNTGELFF. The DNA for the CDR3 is TGTGCCAGCAGCTTAGTTCCGGGGGGTAACACCGGGGAGCTGTTTTTT.

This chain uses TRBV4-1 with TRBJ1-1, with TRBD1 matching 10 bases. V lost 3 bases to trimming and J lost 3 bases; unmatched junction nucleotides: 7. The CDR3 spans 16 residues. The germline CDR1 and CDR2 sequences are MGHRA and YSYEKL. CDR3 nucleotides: TGCGCCAGCAGCCACACCGGGACAGGGGACGACACTGAAGCTTTCTTT. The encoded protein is CASSHTGTGDDTEAFF.

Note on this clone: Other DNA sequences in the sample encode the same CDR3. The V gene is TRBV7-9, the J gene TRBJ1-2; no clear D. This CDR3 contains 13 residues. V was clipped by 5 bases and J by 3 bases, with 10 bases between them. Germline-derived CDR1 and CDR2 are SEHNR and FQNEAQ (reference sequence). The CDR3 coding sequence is TGTGCCAGCAGCCCGCGGCTGGACTATGGCTACACCTTC. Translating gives CASSPRLDYGYTF.

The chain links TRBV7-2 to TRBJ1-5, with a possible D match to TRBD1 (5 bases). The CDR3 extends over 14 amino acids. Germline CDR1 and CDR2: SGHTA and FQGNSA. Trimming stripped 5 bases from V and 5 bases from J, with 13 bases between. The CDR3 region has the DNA TGTGCCAGCAGCCTCCACTTAGGGGATCAGCCCCAGCATTTT. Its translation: CASSLHLGDQPQHF.

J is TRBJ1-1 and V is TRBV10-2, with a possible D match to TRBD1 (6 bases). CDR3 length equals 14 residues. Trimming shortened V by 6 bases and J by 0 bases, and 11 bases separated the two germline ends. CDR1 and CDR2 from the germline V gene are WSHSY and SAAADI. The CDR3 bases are TGCGCCAGCAGAGCACAGGGCCTGAACACTGAAGCTTTCTTT. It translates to CASRAQGLNTEAFF.

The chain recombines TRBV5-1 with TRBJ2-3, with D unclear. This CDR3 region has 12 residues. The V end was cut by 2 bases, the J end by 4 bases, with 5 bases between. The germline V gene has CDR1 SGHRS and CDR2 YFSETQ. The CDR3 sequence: CASSFTPDTQYF. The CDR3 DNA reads TGCGCCAGCAGCTTCACGCCAGATACGCAGTATTTT.